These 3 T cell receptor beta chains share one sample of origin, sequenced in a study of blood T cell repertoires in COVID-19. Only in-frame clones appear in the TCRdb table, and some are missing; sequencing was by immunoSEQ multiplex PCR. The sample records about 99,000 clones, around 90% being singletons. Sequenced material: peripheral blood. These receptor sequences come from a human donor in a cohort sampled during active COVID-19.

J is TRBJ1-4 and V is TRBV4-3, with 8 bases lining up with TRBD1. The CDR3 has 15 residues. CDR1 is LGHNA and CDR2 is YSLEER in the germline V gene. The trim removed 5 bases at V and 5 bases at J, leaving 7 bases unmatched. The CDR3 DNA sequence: TGCGCCAGCAGCTATCTGGACAGGGAAAATGAAAAACTGTTTTTT. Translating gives CASSYLDRENEKLFF.

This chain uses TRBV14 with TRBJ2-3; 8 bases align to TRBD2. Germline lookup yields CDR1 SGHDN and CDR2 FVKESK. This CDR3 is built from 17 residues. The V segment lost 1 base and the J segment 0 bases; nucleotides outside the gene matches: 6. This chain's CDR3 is CASSQVLGGASTDTQYF. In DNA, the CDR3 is TGTGCCAGCAGCCAAGTCCTCGGGGGGGCTAGCACAGATACGCAGTATTTT.

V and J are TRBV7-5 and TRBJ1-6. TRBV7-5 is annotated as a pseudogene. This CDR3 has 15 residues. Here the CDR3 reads CVRSSIMGSDSPLHF. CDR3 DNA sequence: TGTGTCAGAAGCTCCATCATGGGGAGTGATTCACCCCTCCACTTT.